The clone carrying this T cell receptor (beta chain) was seen once. Its matching antigen is unknown. Nominally healthy donors provided the samples, though records likely missed some immune exposures. This record belongs to a study of cytomegalovirus exposure and HLA in healthy donors. Whole-study findings and limits: It was taken for granted in presence/absence analyses that sequencing depth across donors was roughly uniform. According to reports, the classifier identified cytomegalovirus status with high specificity and sensitivity. Sequencing likely produced, as an artifact, a cluster of highly shared sequence variants.

The CDR3 totals 13 residues. The J segment lost 7 bases and the V segment lost 4 bases, leaving 7 bases of the junction unmatched. Germline loops: CDR1 MNHEY, CDR2 SMNVEV (reference sequence). PCR involved 60 Vbeta and 13 Jbeta primers. Repertoires were generated with immunoSEQ multiplex PCR, while TCRdb's copy carries only in-frame clones and drops some. The sample has some 120,000 clones; 75% to 85% are singletons. This chain connects TRBV27 to TRBJ2-7, with 7 bases fitting TRBD2. The specimen was PBMCs. The clonotype originates from a man under 40 in good health and CMV-seronegative. CDR3 protein: CASSYQRETEQYF. CDR3 DNA: TGTGCCAGCAGTTACCAGCGGGAAACGGAGCAGTACTTC.